A single sample is the source of the 5 T cell receptor beta chains below, sequenced in a study of graft-versus-host responses after intestinal transplantation. Sequenced by immunoSEQ multiplex PCR; TCRdb stores in-frame clones only, minus some. The table includes around 33,000 clones, around 94% detected once. The sequenced sample was PBMCs, obtained 16 days after intestinal transplant. The receptors come from a human patient who received an intestinal transplant, so some T cells may come from the graft donor.

This chain joins TRBV9 and TRBJ2-1; 15 nucleotides agree with TRBD2. This CDR3 contains 16 residues. In germline, CDR1 is SGDLS, CDR2 YYNGEE. The V segment lost 0 bases and the J segment 8 bases; nucleotides outside the gene matches: 3. The CDR3, as DNA: TGTGCCAGCAGCGTAGCTTGGACTAGCGGGAGGGATGAGCAGTTCTTC. Its translation: CASSVAWTSGRDEQFF.

V usage is TRBV7-2 and J usage is TRBJ2-7; D unresolved. V lost 2 bases to trimming and J lost 6 bases, with 8 bases between them. This CDR3 is built from 12 residues. Germline V gene sequence: CDR1 SGHTA, CDR2 FQGNSA. DNA of the CDR3: TGTGCCAGCAGCTTATGGCCGGGCGAGCAGTACTTC. Amino acids: CASSLWPGEQYF.

The chain uses TRBV7-2 and TRBJ2-7, with TRBD2 identical over 14 bases. V dropped 5 bases and J dropped 0; count of bases not matched to a gene: 9. The CDR3 runs 18 residues. Germline V lookup: CDR1 SGHTA, CDR2 FQGNSA. DNA for the CDR3: TGTGCCAGCAGCATTCGACAGGGGACTAGCGGGAGCTCCTACGAGCAGTACTTC. It translates to CASSIRQGTSGSSYEQYF. Together with reference TRBV7-2 and TRBJ2-7, the CDR3 gives the full variable domain: GAGVSQSPSNKVTEKGKDVELRCDPISGHTALYWYRQSLGQGLEFLIYFQGNSAPDKSGLPSDRFSAERTGGSVSTLTIQRTQQEDSAVYLCASSIRQGTSGSSYEQYFGPGTRLTVT.

The chain joins TRBV28 to TRBJ1-4, with D possibly TRBD1 on 6 matching bases. Per germline, CDR1 MDHEN and CDR2 SYDVKM. Trimming shortened V by 5 bases and J by 0 bases, and 22 bases separated the two germline ends. The CDR3 has 19 amino acids. The CDR3 nucleotides read TGTGCCAGCAGTCGGTATTTTGAGGACAGCCCCGCAACTAATGAAAAACTGTTTTTT. Translating gives CASSRYFEDSPATNEKLFF. The variable domain in full, with the rest retrieved from reference TRBV28 and TRBJ1-4, is DVKVTQSSRYLVKRTGEKVFLECVQDMDHENMFWYRQDPGLGLRLIYFSYDVKMKEKGDIPEGYSVSREKKERFSLILESASTNQTSMYLCASSRYFEDSPATNEKLFFGSGTQLSVL.

The gene calls are TRBV9 and TRBJ2-7, with 10 bases aligning to TRBD2. The trim removed 3 bases at V and 3 bases at J, leaving 6 bases unmatched. The CDR3 loop spans 15 amino acids. Germline loops: CDR1 SGDLS, CDR2 YYNGEE. The DNA of the CDR3 is TGTGCCAGCAGCGCCGGGACTAGCGCTTACTACGAGCAGTACTTC. This sequence encodes CASSAGTSAYYEQYF.